This T cell receptor beta chain was captured in a study of blood T cell repertoires in COVID-19. As for the study in general: Sites in the United States, Italy and Spain provided acute and convalescent COVID-19 samples. In each case, the material was cDNA or gDNA derived from T cells, B-cell-depleted T cells, or PBMCs.

As for this clone: Other DNA sequences from this sample encode an identical CDR3 as well.

Losses at the gene ends were 0 bases for V and 3 bases for J; bases not matched to a gene: 3. In germline, CDR1 is SGHRS, CDR2 YFSETQ. The CDR3 totals 14 residues. How the authors handled the data: Using reference gene primer amplification, nucleated cell counts were estimated. Sequencing used immunoSEQ multiplex PCR; TCRdb keeps in-frame clones, though not all of them. V and J calls and clone size are those listed in that table; D and trimming were worked out from the DNA. The data hold around 150,000 clones, with approximately 84% observed a single time. This clonotype originated in an older man with acute or convalescent COVID-19. The sequencing input was peripheral blood. This rearrangement joins TRBV5-1 to TRBJ2-7; TRBD1 aligns across 7 bases. The CDR3 reads CASSLEGAGYEQYF. The CDR3 bases are TGCGCCAGCAGCTTGGAGGGGGCCGGCTACGAGCAGTACTTC.